This T cell receptor beta chain was sequenced in a study of blood T cell repertoires in COVID-19. Study information: Sites in the United States, Italy and Spain provided acute and convalescent COVID-19 samples. In each case, the material was cDNA or gDNA derived from T cells, B-cell-depleted T cells, or PBMCs.

Original handling: The authors estimated nucleated cell counts from reference gene primer amplification. Clones were read by immunoSEQ multiplex PCR, and TCRdb kept only the in-frame ones, dropping some. V, J and clone size were drawn from that table, and D and trimming were deduced from the DNA. This table holds roughly 300,000 clones, 87% found once. Trimming took 4 bases from V and 5 from J, leaving 14 bases between them. The CDR3 runs to 14 residues. Germline V lookup: CDR1 MDHEN, CDR2 SYDVKM. The rearrangement joins TRBV28 to TRBJ2-5; tentative D call: TRBD2 (5 bases). The sequence was collected from a woman aged 50 to 60 who had recovered from COVID-19. Source material: peripheral blood. The CDR3: CASSSTGVRETQYF. The DNA for the CDR3 is TGTGCCAGCAGTTCGACCGGGGTTCGGGAGACCCAGTACTTC.